The next 21 T cell receptor beta chains were all read from a single sample in a study of blood T cell repertoires in COVID-19. Some clones are missing from TCRdb's copy, which holds only in-frame ones; the method was immunoSEQ multiplex PCR. The sample has 150,000 to 200,000 clones, approximately 86% seen once; the top ten hold roughly 2.8%. Material for sequencing was peripheral blood. Every receptor here comes from a woman younger than 45 with active or convalescent COVID-19.

The chain recombines TRBV11-3 with TRBJ1-4, with a weak D call TRBD1 (5 bases). Deletions cut 5 bases from V and 6 bases from J, with 10 bases between. This CDR3 has 13 residues. Germline V gives CDR1 SGHNT, CDR2 YENEEA. This CDR3 is CASSGRTYEKLFF. DNA for the CDR3: TGTGCCAGCAGCGGAAGGACATATGAAAAACTGTTTTTT.

The chain recombines TRBV10-2 with TRBJ1-3, with no clear D. Deletions cut 1 base from V and 0 bases from J, with 7 bases between. The length of the CDR3 is 15 residues. Per the germline V gene, CDR1 is WSHSY and CDR2 is SAAADI. The DNA for the CDR3 is TGCGCCAGCAGTGAGTACTCTGGCTCTGGAAACACCATATATTTT. Its translation is CASSEYSGSGNTIYF.

The rearrangement links TRBV12-5 to TRBJ1-5; maybe TRBD1 (6 bases). V lost 6 bases and J lost 7, with 19 bases in between. Germline CDR1 and CDR2: LGHNT and FRNRAP. This CDR3 is built from 15 residues. The DNA of the CDR3 is TGTGCTAGTGGGGACGGGACAATGGGGGTACAGCCCCAGCATTTT. Its translation: CASGDGTMGVQPQHF. Drawing the rest from reference TRBV12-5 and TRBJ1-5, the complete variable domain is DARVTQTPRHKVTEMGQEVTMRCQPILGHNTVFWYRQTMMQGLELLAYFRNRAPLDDSGMPKDRFSAEMPDATLATLKIQPSEPRDSAVYFCASGDGTMGVQPQHFGDGTRLSIL.

The chain combines TRBV7-6 with TRBJ1-1; D gene unclear. CDR1 is SGHVS and CDR2 is FNYEAQ in the germline V gene. With 5 bases removed from V and 2 bases from J, the gap between germline ends came to 12 bases. There are 14 residues in the CDR3. The CDR3 DNA is TGTGCCAGCAGCACCCAAGGAGTTAACACTGAAGCTTTCTTT. It translates to CASSTQGVNTEAFF. Together with reference TRBV7-6 and TRBJ1-1, the CDR3 gives the full variable domain: GAGVSQSPRYKVTKRGQDVALRCDPISGHVSLYWYRQALGQGPEFLTYFNYEAQQDKSGLPNDRFSAERPEGSISTLTIQRTEQRDSAMYRCASSTQGVNTEAFFGQGTRLTVV.

This CDR3 reads CASRGQGEQFF. The CDR3, as DNA: TGTGCCAGCAGGGGCCAGGGTGAGCAGTTCTTC. This chain uses TRBV12-3 or TRBV12-4 with TRBJ2-1, with D possibly being TRBD1 (5 bases). This CDR3 spans 11 amino acids. The V end lost 6 bases, the J end lost 9 bases, and 9 bases lay between the germline ends.

This clone has just one count. The rearrangement joins TRBV3-1 (or the pseudogene TRBV3-2) to TRBJ2-5; D remains unclear. The length of the CDR3 is 12 residues. Germline-derived CDR1 and CDR2 are LGHDT and YNNKEL (reference sequence). V gave up 0 bases and J gave up 5 bases, with 4 bases separating them. CDR3 residues: CASSQDSETQYF. The CDR3 DNA follows: TGTGCCAGCAGCCAAGACTCGGAGACCCAGTACTTC.

The chain recombines TRBV19 with TRBJ1-1; no clear D. Trimming left V 2 bases short and J 6 bases short, with 25 bases between. The germline CDR1 and CDR2 sequences are LNHDA and SQIVND (reference sequence). The CDR3 consists of 18 residues. In DNA, the CDR3 is TGTGCCAGTAGTATATTGCTCCGATCCCATCAAGAGTCCCCTGAAGCTTTCTTT. Translated: CASSILLRSHQESPEAFF. The complete variable domain, with remaining parts taken from reference TRBV19 and TRBJ1-1, reads DGGITQSPKYLFRKEGQNVTLSCEQNLNHDAMYWYRQDPGQGLRLIYYSQIVNDFQKGDIAEGYSVSREKKESFPLTVTSAQKNPTAFYLCASSILLRSHQESPEAFFGQGTRLTVV.

The V call is TRBV27, the J call TRBJ2-1, with 8 bases matching TRBD1. V shed 5 bases, J shed 2 bases, and the junction held 8 bases outside the gene matches. The germline gives CDR1 MNHEY, CDR2 SMNVEV (reference sequence). The CDR3 runs to 16 residues. The CDR3 DNA reads TGTGCCAGCAGTCCGCGGACAGGGTCCCCCTACAATGAGCAGTTCTTC. It encodes CASSPRTGSPYNEQFF.

The chain uses TRBV13 and TRBJ1-6; D unresolved. The CDR3 sequence is 13 residues long. V lost 2 bases and J lost 8, with 7 bases in between. CDR1 is PRHDT and CDR2 is FYEKMQ in the germline V gene (reference sequence). The CDR3 DNA reads as TGTGCCAGCAGCTTAAAGAGGGATTCACCCCTCCACTTT. This encodes CASSLKRDSPLHF.

The gene calls are TRBV5-8 and TRBJ1-4; 9 bases are shared with TRBD1. J lost 7 bases, V lost 4 bases, and 5 bases had no gene match. This CDR3 is built from 14 residues. From germline, CDR1 is SGHTS and CDR2 YDEGEE. CDR3 sequence reads: CASSMGQGGEKLFF. CDR3 DNA: TGTGCCAGCAGCATGGGACAGGGAGGTGAAAAACTGTTTTTT.

V usage is TRBV27 and J usage is TRBJ1-6; 10 nucleotides agree with TRBD1. Per germline, CDR1 MNHEY and CDR2 SMNVEV (reference sequence). This CDR3 is built from 16 residues. V trimming: 4 bases; J trimming: 7 bases; junction bases outside the gene matches: 7. The CDR3 here is CASSYSGTGVNSPLHF. The CDR3 DNA reads TGTGCCAGCAGTTATTCCGGGACAGGGGTCAATTCACCCCTCCACTTT.

The V gene is TRBV10-2, the J gene TRBJ1-1, with D possibly being TRBD1 (5 bases). The CDR3 spans 12 residues. The germline V and J ends were trimmed by 9 bases and 4 bases, with 12 bases remaining between them. CDR1 and CDR2 (germline): WSHSY, SAAADI. CDR3 DNA: TGCGCCAGATCGAACAGGACCACTGAAGCTTTCTTT. This codes for CARSNRTTEAFF.

V and J are TRBV11-2 and TRBJ1-2; 12 bases are shared with TRBD1. With 5 bases clipped from V and 6 bases from J, the junction kept 7 bases outside the gene matches. CDR3 length: 15 amino acids. CDR1 and CDR2 from the germline V gene are SGHAT and FQNNGV. CDR3 DNA: TGTGCCAGCAGCCCGTGGGACAGGGGGCGTAATGGCTACACCTTC. This translates into CASSPWDRGRNGYTF.

V gene TRBV5-1 combines with J gene TRBJ2-7, with a tentative D call TRBD1 (6 bases). Germline V CDR1 and CDR2: SGHRS, YFSETQ. This CDR3 is 15 amino acids long. V was trimmed by 0 bases and J by 3 bases, leaving 13 bases between them. The CDR3 sequence: CASSLDGTYYYEQYF. The CDR3, as DNA: TGCGCCAGCAGCTTGGACGGGACATACTACTACGAGCAGTACTTC.

This clone appeared once. The chain uses TRBV28 and TRBJ2-7; perhaps TRBD2 as D (6 bases). CDR1 is MDHEN, CDR2 SYDVKM, per germline. V was trimmed by 6 bases and J by 3 bases, leaving 18 bases between them. CDR3 size: 15 residues. The CDR3 region has the DNA TGTGCCAGCAGCCTACCGGGACTTCAATACTACGAGCAGTACTTC. Translation gives CASSLPGLQYYEQYF.

This clone was seen a handful of times. V usage is TRBV5-4 and J usage is TRBJ1-5; 8 bases match TRBD1. Unmatched junction bases numbered 4, after V lost 4 bases and J lost 1 base. The CDR3 runs to 15 residues. Germline CDR1 is SGHNT and CDR2 is YYREEE (reference sequence). The CDR3 protein is CASSRGQVSNQPQHF. The CDR3 nucleotides are TGTGCCAGCAGCAGGGGACAGGTAAGCAATCAGCCCCAGCATTTT.

This clone has just one count. The chain recombines TRBV5-6 with TRBJ1-2; tentative D call: TRBD1 (5 bases). Germline values: CDR1 SGHDT, CDR2 YYEEEE. This CDR3 comprises 15 residues. V lost 4 bases and J lost 4, with 17 bases in between. For the CDR3, the DNA is TGTGCCAGCAGCCCCCGAGGAAGAAGGGGCTATGGCTACACCTTC. Encoded protein: CASSPRGRRGYGYTF.

This clone was detected once. The chain couples TRBV18 to TRBJ2-7, with TRBD1 identical over 9 bases. This CDR3 contains 15 residues. The V gene end was trimmed by 4 bases and the J gene end by 2 bases; junction bases not matched to a gene: 6. Per germline, CDR1 KGHSH and CDR2 LQKENI. The CDR3 reads CASSLGTGSTYEQYF. In DNA, the CDR3 is TGTGCCAGCTCACTAGGGACAGGGAGTACCTACGAGCAGTACTTC.

The chain uses TRBV2 and TRBJ1-5; D is perhaps TRBD1 (5 bases). The germline V and J ends were trimmed by 7 bases and 10 bases, with 14 bases remaining between them. Germline lookup yields CDR1 SNHLY and CDR2 FYNNEI. This CDR3 is built from 12 residues. CDR3 amino acids: CASNPFGGPQHF. In nucleotides, the CDR3 is TGTGCCAGCAATCCCTTCGGGGGACCCCAGCATTTT.

This clone has a single count. The chain employs TRBV27 and TRBJ1-4; D is possibly TRBD1 (6 bases). Trimming removed 2 bases at V and 8 bases at J, with 15 bases between. The CDR3 contains 15 residues. Germline lookup yields CDR1 MNHEY and CDR2 SMNVEV (reference sequence). The CDR3 nucleotides read TGTGCCAGCAGTTTAACGGGGGGCGTATGGGAAAAACTGTTTTTT. Encoded protein: CASSLTGGVWEKLFF.

The J gene is TRBJ2-1, the V gene TRBV3-1 (or the pseudogene TRBV3-2); no clear D gene. The CDR3 length is 14 residues. Trimming shortened V by 0 bases and J by 6 bases, and 9 bases separated the two germline ends. Germline V gives CDR1 LGHDT, CDR2 YNNKEL (reference sequence). This CDR3 reads CASSQDWAANEQFF. DNA of the CDR3: TGTGCCAGCAGCCAAGATTGGGCAGCCAATGAGCAGTTCTTC.